This T cell receptor (beta chain) originates from a study of blood T cell repertoires in COVID-19. Study information: Samples taken during acute and convalescent COVID-19 were collected in the United States, Italy and Spain. Sources were T cells, B-cell-depleted T cells, or PBMCs; the material itself was cDNA or gDNA.

Germline V CDR1 and CDR2: LGHNA, YSLEER. J gave up 0 bases and V 1 base, and 6 bases lay outside the gene matches. CDR3 size: 16 residues. Original methodology: Estimation of nucleated cell counts relied on the amplification of reference gene primers. Measured with immunoSEQ multiplex PCR; TCRdb has only the in-frame clones, and not every one. V, J and clone size are those of that table, while D and trimming were read from the DNA. Among a few hundred thousand clones listed, roughly nine tenths were seen once. The chain is built from TRBV4-3 and TRBJ2-7; TRBD1 aligns across 7 bases. The receptor was isolated from a woman aged 50 to 65 who had recovered from COVID-19. Sample: peripheral blood. The CDR3 protein is CASSQVLGQSSYEQYF. The CDR3 DNA reads as TGCGCCAGCAGCCAAGTCCTGGGACAGAGCTCCTACGAGCAGTACTTC.